This note documents a single T cell receptor (beta chain) sequence. The antigen is unknown. The data derive from a study of cytomegalovirus exposure and HLA in healthy donors. Overall study context: Genetic ancestry analysis placed 75% to 85% of the approximately 400 donors that were genotyped in the Caucasian-associated cluster. Overall study results and limits: Later analysis identified a missense DCLRE1C variant that was linked to TCR beta V- and J-gene trimming. CMV serostatus was the sole immune exposure data available.

The CDR3 runs to 15 residues. V was pared by 7 bases and J by 4 bases, with 9 bases of the junction left unmatched. Germline V gives CDR1 SGHRS, CDR2 YFSETQ. PCR primers comprised 60 Vbeta and 13 Jbeta primers. Original handling: Approximately 9.9 million of tens of millions of unique TCR beta chains were shared, per a later count. Generated by immunoSEQ multiplex PCR, the TCRdb table keeps only in-frame clones and is missing some. V and J calls and clone size are as listed in that table; D and trimming were resolved from the DNA. The sample has 60,000 to 75,000 clones, around 73% seen once. The chain links TRBV5-1 to TRBJ2-5; TRBD2 agrees at 11 bases. The TCR comes from a man aged 50-60 years in good health and CMV-seronegative. Sequences were obtained from PBMCs. CDR3 in DNA: TGCGCCAGCGGTAATAGCGGGGGGGCCCGAGAGACCCAGTACTTC. The encoded protein is CASGNSGGARETQYF.